A selection of T cell receptor beta chains follows, all from one sample in a study of blood T cell repertoires in COVID-19. Generated by immunoSEQ multiplex PCR, the TCRdb table keeps only in-frame clones and is missing some. The sample holds some 200,000 clones, about 76% seen once. The specimen sequenced was PBMCs or T cells enriched from blood (not recorded which). The source of these receptors is a woman in her forties or fifties with acute COVID-19. The CDR3 runs from the conserved cysteine through the conserved F or W. Fields, in order: clone size, V gene, CDR3 protein. Only some rows state a clone size, as once, few, many or a class for expanded clones.

abundance: NA; v_gene: TRBV4-1; CDR3aa: CASSQEWRPRPRELFF
abundance: NA; v_gene: TRBV7-2; CDR3aa: CASSLYGGEQFF
abundance: once; v_gene: TRBV4-1; CDR3aa: CASSHGQGTNTEAFF
abundance: NA; v_gene: TRBV28; CDR3aa: CASPGGPYNEQFF
abundance: NA; v_gene: TRBV6-2/TRBV6-3; CDR3aa: CASSLILGGSPTRINTEAFF
abundance: once; v_gene: TRBV7-7; CDR3aa: CASSPPGAETQYF
abundance: NA; v_gene: TRBV3-1/TRBV3-2; CDR3aa: CASSQTSGGTDTQYF
abundance: NA; v_gene: TRBV2; CDR3aa: CASSEALWTSGGDTQYF
abundance: NA; v_gene: TRBV30; CDR3aa: CAWSNRGLQYF
abundance: NA; v_gene: TRBV11-2; CDR3aa: CASSLDGLAGSSSYNEQFF
abundance: NA; v_gene: TRBV2; CDR3aa: CASSVGTRGLEPQHF
abundance: many; v_gene: TRBV28; CDR3aa: CASRQARFRETQYF
abundance: once; v_gene: TRBV19; CDR3aa: CASSIAANSLNTEAFF
abundance: NA; v_gene: TRBV19; CDR3aa: CASSRDRWSYEQYF
abundance: NA; v_gene: TRBV18; CDR3aa: CASSPGSGQPQHF
abundance: NA; v_gene: TRBV7-9; CDR3aa: CASSLDRRWGYTF
abundance: NA; v_gene: TRBV15; CDR3aa: CATSPPGGWSTEAFF
abundance: few; v_gene: TRBV3-1/TRBV3-2; CDR3aa: CASSLRPGEQYF
abundance: NA; v_gene: TRBV7-2; CDR3aa: CASSLGITGQETQYF
abundance: NA; v_gene: TRBV18; CDR3aa: CASSPALTGFNNQPQHF
abundance: NA; v_gene: TRBV5-6; CDR3aa: CASSRSYQETQYF
abundance: NA; v_gene: TRBV5-1; CDR3aa: CASQTGGLSYEQYF
abundance: NA; v_gene: TRBV28; CDR3aa: CASSQQTGSISGNTIYF
abundance: NA; v_gene: TRBV29-1; CDR3aa: CSAADSSYEQYF
abundance: NA; v_gene: TRBV7-8; CDR3aa: CASSLVGRTDTQYF
abundance: NA; v_gene: TRBV10-3; CDR3aa: CAISDPGQGKHNSPLHF
abundance: NA; v_gene: TRBV28; CDR3aa: CASGRDRVRETQYF
abundance: NA; v_gene: TRBV29-1; CDR3aa: CSVEQQYGYTF
abundance: NA; v_gene: TRBV18; CDR3aa: CASSAAEYYEQYF
abundance: NA; v_gene: TRBV2; CDR3aa: CASSKESYNEQFF
abundance: NA; v_gene: TRBV28; CDR3aa: CASGRQGTNYGYTF
abundance: NA; v_gene: TRBV28; CDR3aa: CASSSRDRGGAGANVLTF
abundance: NA; v_gene: TRBV6-6; CDR3aa: CASSYTTGETYEQYF
abundance: NA; v_gene: TRBV11-2; CDR3aa: CASSLYRGEAFF
abundance: NA; v_gene: TRBV5-1; CDR3aa: CASSEASGAGNTIYF
abundance: NA; v_gene: TRBV10-3; CDR3aa: CAISDWGQGQNTEAFF
abundance: NA; v_gene: TRBV15; CDR3aa: CATSKTGLAGLQFF
abundance: NA; v_gene: TRBV18; CDR3aa: CASSPGAGADSPLHF
abundance: NA; v_gene: TRBV28; CDR3aa: CAGTGGGNYGYTF
abundance: NA; v_gene: TRBV7-2; CDR3aa: CASSSSRSPYNEQFF
abundance: NA; v_gene: TRBV18; CDR3aa: CASSPGHGSSYNEQFF
abundance: NA; v_gene: TRBV24-1; CDR3aa: CATSAPGQGRNEQFF
abundance: NA; v_gene: TRBV19; CDR3aa: CASRTGGLEKLFF